One and the same sample provided the 13 T cell receptor beta chains below, sequenced in a study of graft-versus-host responses after intestinal transplantation. Produced via immunoSEQ multiplex PCR; TCRdb's table is partial and in-frame only. The sample lists fewer than 55,000 clones; approximately 96% were seen once. These TCRs' antigens remain unknown. Sequences were derived from unstimulated CD8+ T cells sorted from spleen or lymph node cells, sampled before transplant. The receptors come from a human donor who was the organ donor for an intestinal transplant.

The gene calls are TRBV30 and TRBJ2-1; 7 bases match TRBD2. The CDR3 is 14 residues long. In germline, CDR1 is GTSNPN, CDR2 SVGIG (reference sequence). J lost 4 bases, V lost 5 bases, and 8 bases had no gene match. The CDR3 DNA follows: TGTGCCTGGGCCTTACTAGCGCATTACAATGAGCAGTTCTTC. Protein sequence: CAWALLAHYNEQFF. The full variable domain, completed using reference TRBV30 and TRBJ2-1, is SQTIHQWPATLVQPVGSPLSLECTVEGTSNPNLYWYRQAAGRGLQLLFYSVGIGQISSEVPQNLSASRPQDRQFILSSKKLLLSDSGFYLCAWALLAHYNEQFFGPGTRLTVL.

The chain uses TRBV21-1 and TRBJ2-1; no check of the table's D call, TRBD1, against the DNA was made. TRBV21-1 corresponds to a pseudogene. The CDR3 runs to 14 residues. CDR3 bases: TGTGCCAGCAAAGAAGGAAACAGGGAAGTCGGGCAGTTCTTC. Translating gives CASKEGNREVGQFF.

V and J are TRBV4-2 and TRBJ2-1; D gene ambiguous. Germline V lookup: CDR1 LGHNA, CDR2 YNFKEQ. CDR3 size: 15 residues. The V end was cut by 3 bases, the J end by 8 bases, with 17 bases between. CDR3 in amino acids: CASSQAPPFGDEQFF. CDR3 nucleotides: TGTGCCAGCAGCCAGGCCCCCCCCTTCGGAGATGAGCAGTTCTTC.

The gene calls are TRBV28 and TRBJ2-1, with TRBD1 as a possible D gene (6 bases). From germline, CDR1 is MDHEN and CDR2 SYDVKM. The CDR3 covers 13 residues. The germline V and J ends were trimmed by 3 bases and 8 bases, with 11 bases remaining between them. The CDR3 here is CASSFGRGYEQFF. DNA for the CDR3: TGTGCCAGCAGTTTTGGCAGGGGCTATGAGCAGTTCTTC.

The chain is built from TRBV2 and TRBJ2-5, with D unclear. Germline V gene lookup returns CDR1 SNHLY and CDR2 FYNNEI. Trimming shortened V by 0 bases and J by 5 bases, and 19 bases separated the two germline ends. This CDR3 spans 17 amino acids. The CDR3 DNA follows: TGTGCCAGCAGTGAAGCGCACCTAAAAGTAAGCCGGGAGACCCAGTACTTC. Translated: CASSEAHLKVSRETQYF.

This clone appeared a single time. The CDR3 nucleotides read TGCGCCAGCAGCCAAGATTCTACAGGGGGTAGCTACACCTTC. Its protein product is CASSQDSTGGSYTF. The V gene is TRBV4-3, the J gene TRBJ1-2, with 8 nucleotides matching TRBD1. The junction had 6 bases not matched to a gene; V was cut back by 0 bases and J by 9 bases. Germline V gene lookup returns CDR1 LGHNA and CDR2 YSLEER. The CDR3 sequence is 14 residues long.

This chain links TRBV5-8 with TRBJ1-1; possible D gene TRBD1, 5 bases. This CDR3 has 16 amino acids. V was pared by 0 bases and J by 0 bases, with 12 bases between. Germline loops: CDR1 SGHTS, CDR2 YDEGEE. The CDR3 protein is CASSLASWGMNTEAFF. For the CDR3, the DNA is TGTGCCAGCAGCTTGGCGTCGTGGGGGATGAACACTGAAGCTTTCTTT. Looking up the rest from reference TRBV5-8 and TRBJ1-1 gives the full variable domain: EAGVTQSPTHLIKTRGQQATLRCSPISGHTSVYWYQQALGLGLQFLLWYDEGEERNRGNFPPRFSGRQFPNYSSELNVNALELEDSALYLCASSLASWGMNTEAFFGQGTRLTVV.

V and J are TRBV7-9 and TRBJ1-4; the match to TRBD1 covers 7 bases. After removal of 1 base from V and 8 bases from J, the junction contained 10 bases not matched to a gene. The CDR3 length is 16 residues. Germline V gene lookup returns CDR1 SEHNR and CDR2 FQNEAQ (reference sequence). This CDR3 is CASSLVRTGDGEKLFF. CDR3 coding DNA: TGTGCCAGCAGCTTAGTAAGAACAGGGGACGGGGAAAAACTGTTTTTT.

This chain joins TRBV19 and TRBJ2-1, with D tentatively TRBD2 (6 bases). V lost 7 bases and J lost 5, with 15 bases in between. Germline CDR1 LNHDA, CDR2 SQIVND (reference sequence). There are 14 residues in the CDR3. The CDR3 reads CASNAGLYDNEQFF. The CDR3 DNA sequence: TGTGCCAGTAATGCGGGACTCTACGACAATGAGCAGTTCTTC.

The chain employs TRBV7-6 and TRBJ2-5; no firm D call. The germline V gene has CDR1 SGHVS and CDR2 FNYEAQ. This CDR3 region has 11 residues. V was shortened by 2 bases and J by 5 bases, with 3 bases between the two germline ends. The chain's CDR3 is CASSLWETQYF. In DNA form, the CDR3 reads TGTGCCAGCAGCTTATGGGAGACCCAGTACTTC.

V and J are TRBV29-1 and TRBJ1-1; D unresolved. CDR1 and CDR2 from the germline V gene are SQVTM and ANQGSEA. The V end was cut by 6 bases, the J end by 0 bases, with 8 bases between. The CDR3 is 12 residues long. CDR3 protein: CSVETVNTEAFF. CDR3 bases: TGCAGCGTGGAGACGGTGAACACTGAAGCTTTCTTT.

The chain employs TRBV9 and TRBJ1-5, with 7 bases aligning to TRBD1. The germline V gene encodes CDR1 SGDLS and CDR2 YYNGEE. This CDR3 spans 14 amino acids. Trimming took 3 bases from V and 8 from J; bases not matched to a gene: 8. CDR3 amino acids: CASSDTRQGEPQHF. The CDR3 nucleotides read TGTGCCAGCAGCGATACAAGACAGGGAGAGCCCCAGCATTTT.

The chain links TRBV13 to TRBJ2-5, with D uncertain. The CDR3 is 15 amino acids. CDR1 and CDR2 (germline): PRHDT, FYEKMQ (reference sequence). V lost 3 bases to trimming and J lost 0 bases, with 11 bases between them. The CDR3 DNA sequence: TGTGCCAGCAGCTTGGGCTCCTCGTACCAAGAGACCCAGTACTTC. This translates into CASSLGSSYQETQYF.